These T cell receptor beta chains were read from a single sample in a study of blood T cells in healthy people across ages. TCRdb re-analysed the 5' RACE reads in MiXCR, keeping a single row per CDR3 protein. The table records 1 million or so distinct CDR3 sequences, around 25% of them present only once. This sample also belongs to another study, concerning T cells of mothers and their children.

Specimen: blood. The receptors were gathered from a girl aged 2-9 years in good health. Both conserved end residues are part of each CDR3. D genes are given only for firm matches. Only part of the rows carry a size: once, few, many, or a class if the clone is expanded.

>.|TRBV11-2|.|TRBJ2-5
CASSTDEWKQYF
TGTGCCAGCAGCACGGACGAGTGGAAGCAGTACTTC
>.|TRBV29-1|.|TRBJ1-2
CSVEEPSHYGYTF
TGCAGCGTTGAGGAGCCTAGCCACTATGGCTACACCTTC
>.|TRBV3-1|TRBD2|TRBJ2-5
CASSQAVAGARETQYF
TGTGCCAGCAGCCAAGCAGTTGCGGGAGCTCGGGAGACCCAGTACTTC
>.|TRBV20-1|.|TRBJ1-6
CSASRDSIEAPLHF
TGCAGTGCTAGTCGGGACTCTATTGAGGCACCCCTCCACTTT
>.|TRBV5-1|.|TRBJ1-1
CASSGDLGVWANTEAFF
TGCGCCAGCAGCGGGGACCTCGGTGTTTGGGCGAACACTGAAGCTTTCTTT
>.|TRBV29-1|TRBD1|TRBJ2-2
CSVEAEGTGTGELFF
TGCAGCGTTGAAGCGGAGGGGACAGGGACCGGGGAGCTGTTTTTT
>.|TRBV20-1|.|TRBJ2-3
CSARDFHRTDTQYF
TGCAGTGCTAGAGATTTCCACCGCACAGATACGCAGTATTTT
>few|TRBV7-9|.|TRBJ2-1
CASSPRDTPYNEQFF
TGTGCCAGCAGTCCCCGGGACACCCCCTACAATGAGCAGTTCTTC
>.|TRBV12-3/TRBV12-4|.|TRBJ2-5
CASSSQGRAETQYF
TGTGCCAGCAGTTCCCAGGGGAGAGCAGAGACCCAGTACTTC
>.|TRBV4-3|.|TRBJ2-7
CASSPSRGAYEQYF
TGCGCCAGCAGCCCATCCAGGGGGGCCTACGAGCAGTACTTC